This TCR beta chain was identified in a study of CD4+ T cells in melanoma. Study-wide points: Reportedly, melanoma neoantigen-specific CD4+ T cells showed varied differentiation states. A reported correlation linked neoantigen-specific CD4+ T cells to CD8+, macrophage and B cell function.

Details on this clone: The antigen is unknown.

Only in-frame clones appear in the TCRdb table, and some are missing; sequencing was by immunoSEQ multiplex PCR. Its clone listing holds about 90 clones. The V and J ends lost 5 bases and 0 bases respectively, with 5 bases between them. In germline, CDR1 is MNHEY, CDR2 SVGAGI. This CDR3 has 14 residues. The V gene is TRBV6-5, the J gene TRBJ2-6, with D uncertain. The source material was a T cell line or clone, from whole sample or a sorted T cell fraction (not recorded which). The sequence came from a human donor with melanoma. Some clones in this sample may be carry-over from other donors' samples. CDR3 DNA: TGTGCCAGCAGTCAGAACTCTGGGGCCAACGTCCTGACTTTC. Encoded protein: CASSQNSGANVLTF.